One TCR beta chain is described in this entry. The antigen remains undetermined. Germline CDR1 is SGHTA and CDR2 is FQGNSA. The CDR3 spans 15 residues. Trimming left V 5 bases short and J 0 bases short, with 14 bases between. The table came from immunoSEQ multiplex PCR; TCRdb's copy has only in-frame clones and leaves some out. Here the sample spans 70,000 or so clones, about 90% being singletons. The data stem from a study of siplizumab effects on memory and regulatory T cells. Points from the study as a whole: Memory cells seemed less diverse than naive T cells, which seemed major alloresponse contributors. Poor capture below about 10^-5 frequency left most alloreactive clones unmapped to unstimulated subsets. The mean Treg-derived percentage of mappable alloreactive CD4+ clones was approximately 69% with siplizumab compared with approximately 28% in controls.

The rearrangement joins TRBV7-2 to TRBJ2-7; D not resolved. The sequence was obtained from a human donor in good health. The sample consisted of CD8+ T cells sorted from blood. The CDR3 reads CASSDVAGSSYEQYF. CDR3 bases: TGTGCCAGCAGCGACGTAGCAGGCTCCTCCTACGAGCAGTACTTC.